These 3 T cell receptor beta chains originate from one sample sequenced in a study of CD8+ T cells in alopecia areata. The authors extracted RNA and reverse transcribed it into cDNA as the sequencing template. Sequencing was performed with immunoSEQ multiplex PCR; in TCRdb, only in-frame clones are kept and a portion is missing. The sample contains under 250,000 clones, approximately 60% of which appear only once. Sequencing was carried out using CD8+ T cells sorted from blood. All receptors derive from a human donor in good health.

There are a few counts of this clone. The chain carries TRBV4-1 and TRBJ2-2, with D possibly TRBD1 on 6 matching bases. From germline, CDR1 is MGHRA and CDR2 YSYEKL. CDR3 size: 14 residues. Trimming shortened V by 1 base and J by 6 bases, and 9 bases separated the two germline ends. The DNA for the CDR3 is TGCGCCAGCAGCCAAGTTGGGGGCTCCGGGGAGCTGTTTTTT. Encoded protein: CASSQVGGSGELFF.

This clone has only a few counts. The chain links TRBV7-8 to TRBJ2-1, with TRBD1 matching over 9 bases. J was trimmed by 7 bases and V by 6 bases; bases with no gene match: 10. This CDR3 contains 15 residues. The germline V gene encodes CDR1 SGHVS and CDR2 FQNEAQ. The CDR3 protein is CASRPGTGLGNEQFF. The DNA for the CDR3 is TGTGCCAGCAGACCTGGGACAGGGCTTGGAAATGAGCAGTTCTTC.

This rearrangement joins TRBV27 to TRBJ1-5; D possibly corresponds to TRBD1 (5 bases). V lost 6 bases and J 9 bases, leaving 18 bases between the germline ends. Germline-derived CDR1 and CDR2 are MNHEY and SMNVEV (reference sequence). The CDR3 is 14 residues long. DNA of the CDR3: TGTGCCAGCAGCCCCGGGGGGTCGCAGCGGCCCCAGCATTTT. Its translation: CASSPGGSQRPQHF.